This paragraph reports one T cell receptor beta chain. What it binds is unknown. This sample is part of a study of radiation and T cells in renal cell carcinoma. Study findings and constraints: Pretreatment tumor biopsies were lacking, so baseline clonotypes are unknown.

Documented time point: blood 2 weeks post-SBRT. Treatment here: 15 Gy SBRT to primary tumor, nephrectomy 4 weeks later. Blood was sampled at baseline, 2 weeks and 4 weeks after SBRT. Clones were read by immunoSEQ multiplex PCR, and TCRdb kept only the in-frame ones, dropping some. The repertoire holds more than 75,000 clones, with roughly 85% as singletons. The germline V and J ends were trimmed by 5 bases and 7 bases, with 15 bases remaining between them. The germline V gene encodes CDR1 SGHTA and CDR2 FQGNSA. This CDR3 region has 14 residues. This chain joins TRBV7-2 and TRBJ2-1, with unresolved D. The input for sequencing was blood, taken from a patient whose treatment included radiotherapy and nephrectomy. The clonotype originates from a woman in her forties or fifties with renal cell carcinoma. The CDR3, as DNA: TGTGCCAGCAGCCTAACCCGATTTAAAAATGAGCAGTTCTTC. This translates into CASSLTRFKNEQFF.